This T cell receptor (beta chain) was sequenced in a study of T cell responses to AZD1222 COVID-19 vaccine. In the study overall: Doses given second, at about 4 or about 12 weeks, were pooled.

Study-wide findings and caveats: Regions left unmutated in variants are reportedly the target of nearly half of spike-specific TCRs.

TCRdb's copy holds only in-frame clones and misses some; the assay was immunoSEQ multiplex PCR. Here the sample spans 110,000 or so clones, just over 85% being singletons. Notes on this clone: Its antigen remains unknown.

Trimming removed 4 bases at V and 7 bases at J, with 7 bases between. Germline V CDR1 and CDR2: SGHDN, FVKESK. The CDR3 extends over 12 amino acids. This sequence joins TRBV14 and TRBJ1-4; D is uncertain. The source material was peripheral blood, sampled on day 0 of AZD1222 vaccination. The TCR sequence derives from an adult in good health. CDR3 DNA: TGTGCCAGCAGCCCCTTCGGTGAAAAACTGTTTTTT. Its translation is CASSPFGEKLFF.